The sequence of this T cell receptor (beta chain) was determined in a study of Tregs in tolerant kidney transplant recipients. Points from the study as a whole: Activated donor B cell expansion appeared to reveal the most relevant donor-specific TCRbeta repertoire.

As for this clone: What it binds is not known.

The CDR3 extends over 11 amino acids. With 8 bases removed from V and 5 bases from J, the gap between germline ends came to 9 bases. Per the germline V gene, CDR1 is LNHDA and CDR2 is SQIVND (reference sequence). Data came from immunoSEQ multiplex PCR; TCRdb stores just in-frame clones and leaves some out. The sample contains 200,000 to 300,000 clones, 65% to 85% of which appear only once. J is TRBJ2-5 and V is TRBV19; D may be TRBD1 (5 bases). Sequencing was done on a sample of CD4+ T cells from blood. This TCR was sampled from a human donor in good health. CDR3 in amino acids: CASASGETQYF. CDR3 coding DNA: TGTGCCAGTGCATCAGGGGAGACCCAGTACTTC. Together with reference TRBV19 and TRBJ2-5, the CDR3 gives the full variable domain: DGGITQSPKYLFRKEGQNVTLSCEQNLNHDAMYWYRQDPGQGLRLIYYSQIVNDFQKGDIAEGYSVSREKKESFPLTVTSAQKNPTAFYLCASASGETQYFGPGTRLLVL.